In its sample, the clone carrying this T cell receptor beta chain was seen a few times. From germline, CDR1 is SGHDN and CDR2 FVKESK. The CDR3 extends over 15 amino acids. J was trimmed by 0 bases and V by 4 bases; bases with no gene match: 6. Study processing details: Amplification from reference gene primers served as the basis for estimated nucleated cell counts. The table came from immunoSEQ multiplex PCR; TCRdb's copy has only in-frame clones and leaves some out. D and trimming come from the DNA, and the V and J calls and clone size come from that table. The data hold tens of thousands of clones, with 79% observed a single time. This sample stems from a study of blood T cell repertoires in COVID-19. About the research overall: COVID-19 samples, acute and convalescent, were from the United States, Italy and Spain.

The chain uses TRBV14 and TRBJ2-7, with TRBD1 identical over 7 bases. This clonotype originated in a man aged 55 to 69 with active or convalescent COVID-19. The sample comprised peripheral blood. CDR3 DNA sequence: TGTGCCAGCAGCCGAGCCGGGACAGTCTCCTACGAGCAGTACTTC. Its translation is CASSRAGTVSYEQYF.